A single sample is the source of the 30 T cell receptor beta chains below, sequenced in a study of cytomegalovirus exposure and HLA in healthy donors. Amplification used 60 Vbeta primers and 13 Jbeta primers. The table came from immunoSEQ multiplex PCR; TCRdb's copy has only in-frame clones and leaves some out. The table has 210,000 or so clones, about 80% seen once; the top ten hold roughly 0.58%. Sequenced: PBMCs. The receptors stem from a woman in her thirties or forties in good health and CMV-seronegative.

The J gene is TRBJ1-6, the V gene TRBV28; 9 nucleotides align to TRBD1. V shed 5 bases, J shed 6 bases, and the junction held 8 bases outside the gene matches. The germline gives CDR1 MDHEN, CDR2 SYDVKM. CDR3 length: 16 residues. CDR3 region: CASSQRTGGFNSPLHF. CDR3 in DNA: TGTGCCAGCAGTCAAAGAACAGGGGGCTTTAATTCACCCCTCCACTTT. Based on the CDR3 plus reference TRBV28 and TRBJ1-6, the full variable domain is DVKVTQSSRYLVKRTGEKVFLECVQDMDHENMFWYRQDPGLGLRLIYFSYDVKMKEKGDIPEGYSVSREKKERFSLILESASTNQTSMYLCASSQRTGGFNSPLHFGNGTRLTVT.

This chain uses TRBV9 with TRBJ2-4, with 8 positions matching TRBD1. The CDR3 spans 16 residues. Per germline, CDR1 SGDLS and CDR2 YYNGEE. V lost 0 bases, J lost 6 bases, and 8 bases stayed unmatched. The CDR3 loop reads CASSVGGTGERNIQYF. The CDR3 nucleotides read TGTGCCAGCAGCGTAGGAGGGACAGGTGAACGAAACATTCAGTACTTC.

The rearrangement joins TRBV6-5 to TRBJ2-1, with D possibly matching TRBD2 (6 bases). Looked up from germline, CDR1 is MNHEY and CDR2 is SVGAGI. This CDR3 is 15 amino acids long. The V end was cut by 5 bases, the J end by 3 bases, with 14 bases between. CDR3 in DNA: TGTGCCAGCAGTGTCCGGGACTCCTACTACAATGAGCAGTTCTTC. Residues: CASSVRDSYYNEQFF.

The J gene is TRBJ1-2, the V gene TRBV4-2; no clear D gene. The V end lost 0 bases, the J end lost 8 bases, and 16 bases lay between the germline ends. The CDR3 has 15 amino acids. Germline assignment: CDR1 LGHNA and CDR2 YNFKEQ. The chain's CDR3 is CASSQDLASGRGYTF. CDR3 in DNA: TGTGCCAGCAGCCAAGATTTAGCGTCCGGACGGGGCTACACCTTC.

The chain couples TRBV5-1 to TRBJ1-6; 10 nucleotides align to TRBD1. Germline V gene sequence: CDR1 SGHRS, CDR2 YFSETQ. This CDR3 is built from 14 residues. The V and J ends lost 5 bases and 9 bases, in that order; junction bases with no gene match: 5. In DNA form, the CDR3 reads TGCGCCAGCAGTTGGGGGACAGGGGTTTCACCCCTCCACTTT. Its protein is CASSWGTGVSPLHF.

The chain employs TRBV4-2 and TRBJ2-7; D ambiguous. This CDR3 is built from 14 residues. V was shortened by 7 bases and J by 3 bases, with 16 bases between the two germline ends. Germline V CDR1 and CDR2: LGHNA, YNFKEQ. The CDR3 DNA sequence: TGTGCCAGCAAGGCCCGCGGTGACCTCTACGAGCAGTACTTC. This encodes CASKARGDLYEQYF.

V gene TRBV2 combines with J gene TRBJ1-2; tentatively, D is TRBD1 (6 bases). The CDR3 length is 13 residues. Germline V gene sequence: CDR1 SNHLY, CDR2 FYNNEI. V was trimmed by 5 bases and J by 4 bases, leaving 11 bases between them. CDR3 sequence reads: CASSRDTIYGYTF. CDR3 DNA: TGTGCCAGCAGTCGGGACACCATCTATGGCTACACCTTC.

The CDR3 is CASSPRTAARAFF. CDR3 in DNA: TGTGCCAGCAGTCCTAGGACAGCCGCCAGGGCTTTCTTT. The V gene is TRBV2, the J gene TRBJ1-1; D might be TRBD1 (6 bases). Per germline, CDR1 SNHLY and CDR2 FYNNEI. Trimming removed 5 bases from V and 11 bases from J, with 18 bases in between. The CDR3 spans 13 residues. The full variable domain, in which reference TRBV2 and TRBJ1-1 provide the parts outside the CDR3, is EPEVTQTPSHQVTQMGQEVILRCVPISNHLYFYWYRQILGQKVEFLVSFYNNEISEKSEIFDDQFSVERPDGSNFTLKIRSTKLEDSAMYFCASSPRTAARAFFGQGTRLTVV.

As for this clone: The same CDR3 can be traced to other DNA sequences in this sample. The chain is built from TRBV4-3 and TRBJ2-7; 11 bases map to TRBD1. CDR3 size: 14 residues. CDR1 is LGHNA, CDR2 YSLEER, per germline. Trimming took 4 bases from V and 2 from J; bases not matched to a gene: 1. The CDR3 protein is CASSPGQGAYEQYF. CDR3 DNA sequence: TGCGCCAGCAGCCCGGGACAGGGGGCCTACGAGCAGTACTTC.

The chain is built from TRBV19 and TRBJ1-4; D remains unclear. CDR1 is LNHDA, CDR2 SQIVND, per germline (reference sequence). The CDR3 spans 14 residues. V was pared by 7 bases and J by 0 bases, with 9 bases between. CDR3 region: CASTGSATNEKLFF. CDR3 in DNA: TGTGCCAGTACCGGAAGCGCAACTAATGAAAAACTGTTTTTT.

The CDR3, as DNA: TGTGCCAGCTCCACTGAGGACACTGAAGCTTTCTTT. This sequence encodes CASSTEDTEAFF. The J gene is TRBJ1-1, the V gene TRBV9; D not certain. This CDR3 spans 12 amino acids. Germline loops: CDR1 SGDLS, CDR2 YYNGEE. V dropped 7 bases and J dropped 3 bases, with 10 bases sitting between them.

This clone has only a few counts. The CDR3 DNA follows: TGTGCCAGCAGCTTTAGCACAGATACGCAGTATTTT. It translates to CASSFSTDTQYF. V usage is TRBV6-6 and J usage is TRBJ2-3; D remains ambiguous. CDR3 length equals 12 residues. V was shortened by 6 bases and J by 0 bases, with 4 bases between the two germline ends. Germline V CDR1 and CDR2: MNHNY, SVGAGI (reference sequence).

The CDR3, as DNA: TGTGCCAGCAGCTTCCAAATCCTAGGACAGGTCCCCTACGAGCAGTACTTC. This encodes CASSFQILGQVPYEQYF. The chain employs TRBV7-8 and TRBJ2-7, with 7 bases identical to TRBD1. Germline loops: CDR1 SGHVS, CDR2 FQNEAQ. Trimming cost V 3 bases and J 2 bases; bases outside gene matches: 13. The CDR3 runs 17 residues.

This rearrangement joins TRBV7-9 to TRBJ2-2; the match to TRBD2 covers 10 bases. V lost 5 bases, J lost 4 bases, and 16 bases stayed unmatched. The CDR3 is 19 residues long. Per germline, CDR1 SEHNR and CDR2 FQNEAQ (reference sequence). For the CDR3, the DNA is TGTGCCAGCAGCCCCGACCTGGGGGTAGCGGGGGGCGGCACCGGGGAGCTGTTTTTT. It is translated as CASSPDLGVAGGGTGELFF.

The chain combines TRBV19 with TRBJ1-5; TRBD1 aligns across 9 bases. This CDR3 comprises 14 residues. The ends lost 8 bases at V and 10 bases at J; junction bases unmatched: 12. CDR1 LNHDA and CDR2 SQIVND come from the germline V gene (reference sequence). CDR3 sequence: CASQTQGANLPQHF. The CDR3 bases are TGTGCCAGTCAGACACAGGGGGCAAATTTACCCCAGCATTTT.

This clone was picked up a small number of times. This chain uses TRBV10-1 with TRBJ2-7, with a possible D match to TRBD2 (6 bases). Per germline, CDR1 WNHNN and CDR2 SYGVQD (reference sequence). CDR3 length equals 14 residues. With 7 bases removed from V and 3 bases from J, the gap between germline ends came to 16 bases. CDR3 amino acids: CASTKRAELYEQYF. CDR3 DNA sequence: TGCGCCAGCACCAAGCGGGCAGAACTCTACGAGCAGTACTTC.

V is TRBV14 and J is TRBJ1-1, with D maybe TRBD1 (5 bases). The CDR3 spans 19 residues. Germline-derived CDR1 and CDR2 are SGHDN and FVKESK. V was clipped by 4 bases and J by 0 bases, with 24 bases between them. Here the CDR3 reads CASSPPYSPNRGMNTEAFF. CDR3 bases: TGTGCCAGCAGCCCCCCATATTCACCAAATCGGGGGATGAACACTGAAGCTTTCTTT.

V and J are TRBV5-8 and TRBJ2-7; 7 bases are shared with TRBD1. The length of the CDR3 is 15 residues. Germline V gives CDR1 SGHTS, CDR2 YDEGEE. With 5 bases clipped from V and 3 bases from J, the junction kept 11 bases outside the gene matches. CDR3 loop: CASRDRDRGFYEQYF. In nucleotides, the CDR3 is TGTGCCAGCAGGGACCGGGACAGAGGATTCTACGAGCAGTACTTC.

V gene TRBV25-1 combines with J gene TRBJ2-3; 12 nucleotides match TRBD2. Germline V gene sequence: CDR1 MGHDK, CDR2 SYGVNS. This CDR3 spans 15 amino acids. V dropped 3 bases and J dropped 5; count of bases not matched to a gene: 3. In DNA form, the CDR3 reads TGTGCCAGCAGTGACCCGGGACTAGCGGGAGATACGCAGTATTTT. Its translation is CASSDPGLAGDTQYF. Full variable domain (missing parts from reference TRBV25-1 and TRBJ2-3): EADIYQTPRYLVIGTGKKITLECSQTMGHDKMYWYQQDPGMELHLIHYSYGVNSTEKGDLSSESTVSRIRTEHFPLTLESARPSHTSQYLCASSDPGLAGDTQYFGPGTRLTVL.

The chain is built from TRBV14 and TRBJ1-1; D gene ambiguous. CDR1 and CDR2 (germline): SGHDN, FVKESK. The CDR3 is 15 amino acids. Trimming removed 2 bases at V and 2 bases at J, with 12 bases between. The CDR3 DNA reads TGTGCCAGCAGCCAAACAATTCAGCGTAACACTGAAGCTTTCTTT. The encoded protein is CASSQTIQRNTEAFF.

The V call is TRBV28, the J call TRBJ1-1; 8 nucleotides match TRBD1. This CDR3 is built from 13 residues. Germline V gene lookup returns CDR1 MDHEN and CDR2 SYDVKM. Trimming took 10 bases from V and 5 from J; bases not matched to a gene: 9. Here the CDR3 reads CATIFGQGTEAFF. Written as DNA, the CDR3 is TGTGCCACCATTTTTGGACAGGGAACTGAAGCTTTCTTT.

The chain uses TRBV11-3 and TRBJ2-7; 11 bases align to TRBD1. Germline CDR1 and CDR2: SGHNT and YENEEA. CDR3 length: 17 residues. V shed 5 bases and J 2 bases; nucleotides not matched to a gene: 11. The CDR3 region has the DNA TGTGCCAGCAGCGCTCAACCGGGGACAGGGGGACCCTACGAGCAGTACTTC. It specifies CASSAQPGTGGPYEQYF.

The chain couples TRBV28 to TRBJ2-2; a possible D gene is TRBD1 (5 bases). Trimming took off 6 bases at V and 6 bases at J, with 14 bases between the two ends. There are 14 residues in the CDR3. Germline lookup yields CDR1 MDHEN and CDR2 SYDVKM. In DNA form, the CDR3 reads TGTGCCAGCAGGCTCCAGGGTAGGGCCGGGGAGCTGTTTTTT. Translating it yields CASRLQGRAGELFF.

The chain carries TRBV7-3 and TRBJ1-1; D remains unclear. CDR1 and CDR2 from the germline V gene are SGHTA and FQGTGA. Deletions cut 10 bases from V and 2 bases from J, with 5 bases between. This CDR3 contains 10 residues. DNA for the CDR3: TGTGCCACACAAAACACTGAAGCTTTCTTT. Residues: CATQNTEAFF.

The V gene is TRBV19, the J gene TRBJ2-7; 10 nucleotides match TRBD1. This CDR3 comprises 13 residues. V gave up 4 bases and J gave up 3 bases; unmatched junction bases: 0. Germline V lookup: CDR1 LNHDA, CDR2 SQIVND (reference sequence). This chain's CDR3 is CASSRDRGYEQYF. The CDR3 DNA follows: TGTGCCAGTAGTAGGGACAGGGGCTACGAGCAGTACTTC.

In this sample, this clone turned up once. The chain combines TRBV11-3 with TRBJ2-5; tentatively, D is TRBD2 (7 bases). The DNA end lines up better with TRBJ2-7; the J call may be wrong. Germline CDR1 is SGHNT and CDR2 is YENEEA. The CDR3 is made up of 13 amino acids. CDR3 DNA: TGTGCCAGCAGCTCCGGGGGGCGGTACGAGCAGTACTTC. It is translated as CASSSGGRYEQYF.

About this clone itself: One end of the junction is discordant with germline, which a read error may explain. CDR3 region: CSASLGPFLGF. The CDR3 DNA follows: TGCAGTGCTAGCCTTGGGCCCTTCCTCGGCTTT. This rearrangement joins TRBV20-1 to TRBJ1-6, with D hard to call. Germline CDR1 is DFQATT and CDR2 is SNEGSKA (reference sequence). The CDR3 contains 11 residues.

The chain joins TRBV7-8 to TRBJ1-2, with TRBD1 matching over 7 bases. The V gene's germline CDR1 is SGHVS and CDR2 FQNEAQ. V was clipped by 1 base and J by 8 bases; unmatched bases: 19. The CDR3 is 18 amino acids. The CDR3 nucleotides read TGTGCCAGCAGCTTAGAATTCGCGGGACAGACGACTTTGGGAGGCTACACCTTC. It translates to CASSLEFAGQTTLGGYTF.

The chain recombines TRBV18 with TRBJ2-7; 7 nucleotides match TRBD1. The germline CDR1 and CDR2 sequences are KGHSH and LQKENI. V dropped 5 bases and J dropped 4; count of bases not matched to a gene: 5. The length of the CDR3 is 13 residues. CDR3 protein: CASSEGAGYEQYF. CDR3 nucleotides: TGTGCCAGCTCAGAGGGGGCCGGGTACGAGCAGTACTTC.

This clone was detected once. The chain carries TRBV13 and TRBJ1-2, with D unresolved. Germline V gene lookup returns CDR1 PRHDT and CDR2 FYEKMQ (reference sequence). CDR3 length: 13 residues. V was trimmed by 0 bases and J by 13 bases, leaving 15 bases between them. The CDR3 protein is CASSLGLRARGTF. CDR3 DNA sequence: TGTGCCAGCAGCTTAGGCCTAAGGGCCCGGGGCACCTTC.